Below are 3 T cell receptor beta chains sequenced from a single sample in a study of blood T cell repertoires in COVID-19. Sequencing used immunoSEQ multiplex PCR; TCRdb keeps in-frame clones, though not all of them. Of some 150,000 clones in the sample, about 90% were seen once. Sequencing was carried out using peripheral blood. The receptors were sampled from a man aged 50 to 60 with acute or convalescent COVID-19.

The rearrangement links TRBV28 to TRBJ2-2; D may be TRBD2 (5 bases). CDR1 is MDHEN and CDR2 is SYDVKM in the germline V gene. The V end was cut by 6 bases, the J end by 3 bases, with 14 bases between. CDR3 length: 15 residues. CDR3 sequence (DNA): TGTGCCAGCAGGGCCGGAGGCACCTACACCGGGGAGCTGTTTTTT. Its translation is CASRAGGTYTGELFF.

The CDR3 loop reads CASSTTRTGNTEAFF. For the CDR3, the DNA is TGTGCCAGCAGCACTACGAGGACAGGGAACACTGAAGCTTTCTTT. The chain uses TRBV7-9 and TRBJ1-1; 7 bases match TRBD1. The CDR3 has 15 amino acids. The germline CDR1 and CDR2 sequences are SEHNR and FQNEAQ (reference sequence). V shed 5 bases, J shed 1 base, and the junction held 7 bases outside the gene matches.

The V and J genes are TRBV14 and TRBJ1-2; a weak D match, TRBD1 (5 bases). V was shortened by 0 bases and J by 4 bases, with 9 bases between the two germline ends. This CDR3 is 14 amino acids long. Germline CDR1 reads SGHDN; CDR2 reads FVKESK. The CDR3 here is CASSQDLGVYGYTF. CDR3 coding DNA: TGTGCCAGCAGCCAAGATTTAGGGGTCTATGGCTACACCTTC.